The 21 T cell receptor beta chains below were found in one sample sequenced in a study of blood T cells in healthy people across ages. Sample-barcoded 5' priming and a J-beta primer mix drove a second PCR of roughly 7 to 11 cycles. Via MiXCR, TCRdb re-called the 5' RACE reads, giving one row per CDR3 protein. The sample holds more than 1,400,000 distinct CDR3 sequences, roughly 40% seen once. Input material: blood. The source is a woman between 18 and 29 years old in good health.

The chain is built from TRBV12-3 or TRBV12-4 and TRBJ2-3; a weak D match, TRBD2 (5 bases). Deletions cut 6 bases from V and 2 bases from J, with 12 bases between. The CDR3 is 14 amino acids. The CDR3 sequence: CASSRRAATDTQYF. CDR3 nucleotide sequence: TGTGCCAGCAGCCGACGAGCGGCCACAGATACGCAGTATTTT.

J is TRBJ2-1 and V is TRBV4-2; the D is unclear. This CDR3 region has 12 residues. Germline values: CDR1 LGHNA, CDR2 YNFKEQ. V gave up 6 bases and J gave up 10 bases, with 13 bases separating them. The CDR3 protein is CASRETSTEQFF. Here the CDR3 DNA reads TGTGCCAGCAGGGAGACGAGTACCGAGCAGTTCTTC.

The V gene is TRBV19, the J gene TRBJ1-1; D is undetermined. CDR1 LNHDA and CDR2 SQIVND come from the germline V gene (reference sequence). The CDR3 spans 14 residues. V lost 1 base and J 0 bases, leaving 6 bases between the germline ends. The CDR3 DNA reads TGTGCCAGTAGTATAGGGCAGCTGAACACTGAAGCTTTCTTT. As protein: CASSIGQLNTEAFF.

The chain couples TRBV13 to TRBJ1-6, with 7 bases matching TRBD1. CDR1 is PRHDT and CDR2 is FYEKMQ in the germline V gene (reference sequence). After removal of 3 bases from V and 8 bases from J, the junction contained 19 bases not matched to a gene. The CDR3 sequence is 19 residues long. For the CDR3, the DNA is TGTGCCAGCAGCTTTGGCGGCCCATCCCGTGGGACAGAATATTCACCCCTCCACTTT. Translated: CASSFGGPSRGTEYSPLHF. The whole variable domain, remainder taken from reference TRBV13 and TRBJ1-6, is AAGVIQSPRHLIKEKRETATLKCYPIPRHDTVYWYQQGPGQDPQFLISFYEKMQSDKGSIPDRFSAQQFSDYHSELNMSSLELGDSALYFCASSFGGPSRGTEYSPLHFGNGTRLTVT.

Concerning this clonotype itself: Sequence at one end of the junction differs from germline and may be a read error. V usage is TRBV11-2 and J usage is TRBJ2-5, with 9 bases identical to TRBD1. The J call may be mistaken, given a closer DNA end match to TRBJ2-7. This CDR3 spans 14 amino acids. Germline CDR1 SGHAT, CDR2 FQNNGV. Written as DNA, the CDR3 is TGTGCCAGCATCTTACGACAGGGGGACTACGAGCAGTACTTC. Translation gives CASILRQGDYEQYF.

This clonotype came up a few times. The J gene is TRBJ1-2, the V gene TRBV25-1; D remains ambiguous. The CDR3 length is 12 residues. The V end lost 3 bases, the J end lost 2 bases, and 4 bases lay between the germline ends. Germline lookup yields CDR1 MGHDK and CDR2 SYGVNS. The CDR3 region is CASSEMNYGYTF. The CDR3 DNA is TGTGCCAGCAGTGAGATGAACTATGGCTACACCTTC.

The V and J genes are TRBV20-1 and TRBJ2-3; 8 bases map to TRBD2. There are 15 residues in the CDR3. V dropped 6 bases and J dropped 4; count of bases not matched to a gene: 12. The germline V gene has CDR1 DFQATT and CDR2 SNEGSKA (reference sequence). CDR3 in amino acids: CSARPPAGAPDTQYF. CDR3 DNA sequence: TGCAGTGCCAGACCTCCAGCGGGAGCCCCAGATACGCAGTATTTT.

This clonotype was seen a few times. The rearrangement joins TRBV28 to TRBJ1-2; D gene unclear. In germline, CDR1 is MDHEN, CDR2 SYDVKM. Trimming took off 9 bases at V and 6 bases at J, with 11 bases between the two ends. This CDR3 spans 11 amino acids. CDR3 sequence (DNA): TGTGCCAGTCTAAAGTTTGATGGCTACACCTTC. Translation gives CASLKFDGYTF.

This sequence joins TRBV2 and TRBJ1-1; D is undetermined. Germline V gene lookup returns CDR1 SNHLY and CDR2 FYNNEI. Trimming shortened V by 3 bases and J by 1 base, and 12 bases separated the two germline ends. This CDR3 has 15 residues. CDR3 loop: CASSDAVGPNTEAFF. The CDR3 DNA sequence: TGTGCCAGCAGTGATGCGGTCGGGCCGAACACTGAAGCTTTCTTT. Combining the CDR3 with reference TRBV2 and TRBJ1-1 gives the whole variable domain EPEVTQTPSHQVTQMGQEVILRCVPISNHLYFYWYRQILGQKVEFLVSFYNNEISEKSEIFDDQFSVERPDGSNFTLKIRSTKLEDSAMYFCASSDAVGPNTEAFFGQGTRLTVV.

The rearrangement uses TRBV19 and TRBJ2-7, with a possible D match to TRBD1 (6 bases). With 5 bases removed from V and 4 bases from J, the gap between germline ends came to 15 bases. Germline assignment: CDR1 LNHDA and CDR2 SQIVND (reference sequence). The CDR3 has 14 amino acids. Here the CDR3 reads CASSEQGPYYEQYF. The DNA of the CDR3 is TGTGCCAGTAGTGAGCAGGGGCCGTATTACGAGCAGTACTTC.

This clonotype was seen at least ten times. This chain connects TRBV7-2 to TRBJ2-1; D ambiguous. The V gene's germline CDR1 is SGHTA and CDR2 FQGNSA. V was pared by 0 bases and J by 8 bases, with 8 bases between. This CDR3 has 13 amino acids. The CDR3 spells CASSLAQEDEQFF. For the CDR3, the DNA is TGTGCCAGCAGCTTAGCCCAAGAGGATGAGCAGTTCTTC.

The CDR3 sequence: CASGGGDDEQYF. CDR3 nucleotide sequence: TGTGCCAGCGGCGGGGGGGACGACGAGCAGTACTTC. The V and J genes are TRBV7-9 and TRBJ2-5, with 9 bases identical to TRBD2. The J call is uncertain, as TRBJ2-7 better fits the DNA end. The CDR3 is 12 amino acids. The germline CDR1 and CDR2 sequences are SEHNR and FQNEAQ (reference sequence).

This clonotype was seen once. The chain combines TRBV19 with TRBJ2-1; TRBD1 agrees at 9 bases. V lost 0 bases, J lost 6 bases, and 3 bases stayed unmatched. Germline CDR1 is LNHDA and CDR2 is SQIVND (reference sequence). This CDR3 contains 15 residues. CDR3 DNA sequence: TGTGCCAGTAGTATAGAGGACAGGGGCTTCAATGAGCAGTTCTTC. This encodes CASSIEDRGFNEQFF.

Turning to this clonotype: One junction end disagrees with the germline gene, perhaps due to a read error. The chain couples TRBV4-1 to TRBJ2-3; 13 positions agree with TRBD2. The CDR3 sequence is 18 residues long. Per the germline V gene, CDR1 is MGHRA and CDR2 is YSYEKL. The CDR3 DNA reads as TGTGCCAGCAGCCAAGAAAGCACTAGCGGGGGGGCGACAGATACGCAGTATTTT. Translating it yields CASSQESTSGGATDTQYF.

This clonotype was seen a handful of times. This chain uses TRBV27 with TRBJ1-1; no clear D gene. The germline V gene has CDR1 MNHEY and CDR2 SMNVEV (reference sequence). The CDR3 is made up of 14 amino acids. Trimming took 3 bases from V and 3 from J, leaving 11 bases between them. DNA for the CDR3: TGTGCCAGCAGTTTGGCGCATTCGGACACTGAAGCTTTCTTT. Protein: CASSLAHSDTEAFF.

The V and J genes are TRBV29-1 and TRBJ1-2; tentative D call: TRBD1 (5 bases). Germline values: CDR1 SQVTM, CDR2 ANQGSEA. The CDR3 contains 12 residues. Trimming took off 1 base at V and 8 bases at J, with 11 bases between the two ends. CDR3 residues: CSVEAGWGGYTF. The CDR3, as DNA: TGCAGCGTTGAAGCGGGGTGGGGGGGCTACACCTTC.

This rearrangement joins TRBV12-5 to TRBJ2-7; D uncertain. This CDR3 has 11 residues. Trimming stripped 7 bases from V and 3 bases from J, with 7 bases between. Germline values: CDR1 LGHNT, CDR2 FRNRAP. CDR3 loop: CASAIFYEQYF. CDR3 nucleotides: TGTGCTAGTGCCATCTTCTACGAGCAGTACTTC.

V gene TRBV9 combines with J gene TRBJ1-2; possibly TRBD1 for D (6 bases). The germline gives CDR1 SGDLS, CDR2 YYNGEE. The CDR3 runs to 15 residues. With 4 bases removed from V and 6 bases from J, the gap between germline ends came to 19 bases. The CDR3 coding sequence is TGTGCCAGCAGCCCGAGGGGGGGCGGAAGGGATGGCTACACCTTC. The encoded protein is CASSPRGGGRDGYTF.

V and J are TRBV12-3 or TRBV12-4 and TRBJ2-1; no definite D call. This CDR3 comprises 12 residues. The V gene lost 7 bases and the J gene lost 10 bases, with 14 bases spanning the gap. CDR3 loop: CASTSGYEEQFF. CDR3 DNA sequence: TGTGCCAGCACATCGGGCTACGAAGAGCAGTTCTTC.

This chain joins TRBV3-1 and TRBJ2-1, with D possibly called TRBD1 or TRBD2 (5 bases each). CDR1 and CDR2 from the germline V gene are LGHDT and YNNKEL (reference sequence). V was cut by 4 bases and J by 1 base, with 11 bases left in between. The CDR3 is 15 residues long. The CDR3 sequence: CASSPGPKSYNEQFF. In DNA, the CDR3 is TGTGCCAGCAGCCCGGGACCGAAGTCCTACAATGAGCAGTTCTTC.

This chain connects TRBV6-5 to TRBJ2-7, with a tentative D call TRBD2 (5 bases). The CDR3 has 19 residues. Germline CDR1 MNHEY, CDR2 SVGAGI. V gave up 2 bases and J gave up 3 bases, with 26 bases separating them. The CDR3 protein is CASSYRGSTIQHIIYEQYF. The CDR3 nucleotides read TGTGCCAGCAGTTACCGAGGATCGACTATCCAGCACATCATCTACGAGCAGTACTTC.